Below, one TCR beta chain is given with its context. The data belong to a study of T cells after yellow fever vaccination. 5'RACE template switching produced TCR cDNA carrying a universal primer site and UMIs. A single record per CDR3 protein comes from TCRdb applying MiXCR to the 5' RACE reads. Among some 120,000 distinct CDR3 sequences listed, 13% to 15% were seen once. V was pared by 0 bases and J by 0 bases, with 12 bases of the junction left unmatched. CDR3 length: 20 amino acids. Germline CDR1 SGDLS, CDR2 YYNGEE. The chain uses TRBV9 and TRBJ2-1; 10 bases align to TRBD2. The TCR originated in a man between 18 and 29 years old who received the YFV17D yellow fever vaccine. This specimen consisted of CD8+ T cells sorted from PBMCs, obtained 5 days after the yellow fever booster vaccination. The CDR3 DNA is TGTGCCAGCAGCGTAGGGTCTAGCGGGGGCCGTTTAAGCTCCTACAATGAGCAGTTCTTC. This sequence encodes CASSVGSSGGRLSSYNEQFF. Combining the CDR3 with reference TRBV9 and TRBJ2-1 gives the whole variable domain DSGVTQTPKHLITATGQRVTLRCSPRSGDLSVYWYQQSLDQGLQFLIQYYNGEERAKGNILERFSAQQFPDLHSELNLSSLELGDSALYFCASSVGSSGGRLSSYNEQFFGPGTRLTVL.